This T cell receptor beta chain was identified in a study of OX40 agonist ivuxolimab in advanced cancers. Assay used: immunoSEQ multiplex PCR; TCRdb lists only in-frame clones, some missing. Altogether around 88,000 clones are present, 92% being singletons, with the ten largest covering 0.45% to 0.55%. Germline V lookup: CDR1 SGHNT, CDR2 YYREEE (reference sequence). The CDR3 has 17 residues. V shed 8 bases, J shed 2 bases, and the junction held 15 bases outside the gene matches. The rearrangement uses TRBV5-4 and TRBJ2-1; TRBD2 agrees at 8 bases. The receptor's source is an adult with an advanced solid tumor such as melanoma, head and neck, liver or kidney cancer. The material sequenced was CD4+ or CD8+ T cells sorted from blood, taken in a trial of the OX40 agonist ivuxolimab. The CDR3 DNA reads TGTGCCAGTAAAACAGCGAGCGGGAGAGAAGCCTACAATGAGCAGTTCTTC. It translates to CASKTASGREAYNEQFF.